What follows are 32 T cell receptor beta chains derived from one specimen sequenced in a study of T cell responses to AZD1222 COVID-19 vaccine. Data came from immunoSEQ multiplex PCR; TCRdb stores just in-frame clones and leaves some out. This sample has 78,000 or so clones, with about 78% found just once. The sequenced sample was peripheral blood, obtained 28 days after the second AZD1222 dose. The receptors here all came from an adult who received the AZD1222 COVID-19 vaccine.

This clone was observed a handful of times. The CDR3 DNA follows: TGTGCCAGCAGCCCGGACAGTGCTAATTCACCCCTCCACTTT. Protein: CASSPDSANSPLHF. V usage is TRBV7-2 and J usage is TRBJ1-6; D may be TRBD1 (6 bases). The V gene lost 5 bases and the J gene lost 6 bases, with 11 bases spanning the gap. The CDR3 has 14 amino acids. CDR1 and CDR2 from the germline V gene are SGHTA and FQGNSA.

This clone was seen more than once but under ten times. The genes are TRBV28 and TRBJ2-5; TRBD2 aligns across 12 bases. CDR3 length equals 16 residues. V lost 5 bases, J lost 2 bases, and 6 bases stayed unmatched. Germline lookup yields CDR1 MDHEN and CDR2 SYDVKM. Here the CDR3 DNA reads TGTGCCAGCAGTCCCAGGACTAGCGGGGATCAAGAGACCCAGTACTTC. Amino acids: CASSPRTSGDQETQYF.

A few counts support this clone. The chain uses TRBV28 and TRBJ1-1; no definite D call. The V end lost 3 bases, the J end lost 5 bases, and 10 bases lay between the germline ends. Germline CDR1 MDHEN, CDR2 SYDVKM. This CDR3 is 13 amino acids long. For the CDR3, the DNA is TGTGCCAGCAGTTTCGGCCCTTGGACTGAAGCTTTCTTT. Translating gives CASSFGPWTEAFF. Full variable domain (missing parts from reference TRBV28 and TRBJ1-1): DVKVTQSSRYLVKRTGEKVFLECVQDMDHENMFWYRQDPGLGLRLIYFSYDVKMKEKGDIPEGYSVSREKKERFSLILESASTNQTSMYLCASSFGPWTEAFFGQGTRLTVV.

The rearrangement links TRBV28 to TRBJ2-1, with D tentatively TRBD1 (6 bases). Germline-derived CDR1 and CDR2 are MDHEN and SYDVKM. The CDR3 runs to 17 residues. Between the trimmed V and J ends, which lost 5 bases and 0 bases, there was a span of 17 bases. Written as DNA, the CDR3 is TGTGCCAGCAGTCCCTCCACCTGGACAGTCTCCTACAATGAGCAGTTCTTC. It codes for CASSPSTWTVSYNEQFF.

CDR3 nucleotide sequence: TGTGCCTGGAGCGTCGACAGGGTTCCTAACACCGGGGAGCTGTTTTTT. Its protein product is CAWSVDRVPNTGELFF. This chain joins TRBV30 and TRBJ2-2; 7 bases are a match to TRBD1. The V gene end was trimmed by 3 bases and the J gene end by 2 bases; junction bases not matched to a gene: 9. This CDR3 is built from 16 residues. CDR1 is GTSNPN and CDR2 is SVGIG in the germline V gene (reference sequence).

There are a few counts of this clone. This rearrangement joins TRBV5-6 to TRBJ2-2; D might be TRBD2 (5 bases). Germline CDR1 is SGHDT and CDR2 is YYEEEE. Trimming pared 3 bases from V and 6 bases from J, leaving 6 bases between. The CDR3 has 12 amino acids. CDR3 region: CASSSAAGELFF. The CDR3 bases are TGTGCCAGCAGCTCAGCGGCCGGGGAGCTGTTTTTT.

V gene TRBV12-3 or TRBV12-4 combines with J gene TRBJ2-1; TRBD2 aligns across 12 bases. The CDR3 runs to 13 residues. V was clipped by 10 bases and J by 7 bases; unmatched bases: 5. CDR3 bases: TGTGCCATTGGGACTAGCGGGTCGAATGAGCAGTTCTTC. It yields the protein CAIGTSGSNEQFF.

The gene calls are TRBV18 and TRBJ2-5; 11 nucleotides match TRBD2. Germline CDR1 KGHSH, CDR2 LQKENI. This CDR3 comprises 17 residues. The V segment lost 3 bases and the J segment 2 bases; nucleotides outside the gene matches: 8. In nucleotides, the CDR3 is TGTGCCAGCTCACCCCCCGTTAGCGGGAGGGATCAAGAGACCCAGTACTTC. Translated, it gives CASSPPVSGRDQETQYF.

In this sample, this clone turned up once. In nucleotides, the CDR3 is TGTGCCAGTAGTATAAGGCAGGGGGCGCGCAACGAGCAGTACTTC. Protein product: CASSIRQGARNEQYF. The J gene is TRBJ2-7, the V gene TRBV19; 8 bases are a match to TRBD1. The CDR3 consists of 15 residues. Per the germline V gene, CDR1 is LNHDA and CDR2 is SQIVND (reference sequence). The J segment lost 5 bases and the V segment lost 2 bases, leaving 8 bases of the junction unmatched.

The chain couples TRBV28 to TRBJ2-7; TRBD2 might be the D (5 bases). CDR1 and CDR2 from the germline V gene are MDHEN and SYDVKM. Trimming left V 8 bases short and J 2 bases short, with 7 bases between. The CDR3 consists of 11 residues. The CDR3 region is CASEGTYEQYF. CDR3 nucleotides: TGTGCCAGCGAGGGAACCTACGAGCAGTACTTC.

The chain carries TRBV19 and TRBJ1-1; 7 bases are a match to TRBD1. Germline lookup yields CDR1 LNHDA and CDR2 SQIVND (reference sequence). J lost 5 bases, V lost 7 bases, and 7 bases had no gene match. The CDR3 consists of 13 residues. The CDR3 loop is CASKDRRRTEAFF. In DNA form, the CDR3 reads TGTGCCAGTAAGGACAGGAGGAGGACTGAAGCTTTCTTT.

The rearrangement joins TRBV9 to TRBJ1-2; 8 bases map to TRBD1. V lost 3 bases to trimming and J lost 1 base; unmatched junction nucleotides: 8. From germline, CDR1 is SGDLS and CDR2 YYNGEE. There are 16 residues in the CDR3. The CDR3 loop reads CASSASRDRLNYGYTF. CDR3 bases: TGTGCCAGCAGCGCCAGCAGGGACAGGCTTAACTATGGCTACACCTTC.

The chain recombines TRBV6-5 with TRBJ2-5; D is unclear. V was pared by 0 bases and J by 5 bases, with 10 bases between. Looked up from germline, CDR1 is MNHEY and CDR2 is SVGAGI. The CDR3 consists of 14 residues. The DNA of the CDR3 is TGTGCCAGCAGTTACTCTCGGGCGAGCGAGACCCAGTACTTC. Residues: CASSYSRASETQYF.

V gene TRBV6-5 combines with J gene TRBJ2-2; D is perhaps TRBD2 (6 bases). The CDR3 is 16 amino acids. The V gene's germline CDR1 is MNHEY and CDR2 SVGAGI. V lost 0 bases to trimming and J lost 0 bases, with 8 bases between them. The CDR3 DNA follows: TGTGCCAGCAGTTACTCGGGGGGAGCGAACACCGGGGAGCTGTTTTTT. The encoded protein is CASSYSGGANTGELFF.

This chain links TRBV18 with TRBJ2-4, with 11 positions matching TRBD2. V shed 6 bases, J shed 7 bases, and the junction held 5 bases outside the gene matches. From germline, CDR1 is KGHSH and CDR2 LQKENI. This CDR3 region has 14 residues. CDR3 in DNA: TGTGCCAGCTCGGGGACTAGCGGAGGGAACATTCAGTACTTC. Translation gives CASSGTSGGNIQYF.

The CDR3 coding sequence is TGTGCCAGCAGTTACCGCGGACAGGTGTTTAACACTGAAGCTTTCTTT. Translated, it gives CASSYRGQVFNTEAFF. The V and J genes are TRBV6-2 or TRBV6-3 and TRBJ1-1; 7 bases map to TRBD1. The CDR3 is 16 residues long. Looked up from germline, CDR1 is MNHEY and CDR2 is SVGEGT. Trimming took 2 bases from V and 2 from J; bases not matched to a gene: 8.

This rearrangement joins TRBV5-1 to TRBJ2-1; 10 nucleotides align to TRBD2. Germline assignment: CDR1 SGHRS and CDR2 YFSETQ. The length of the CDR3 is 17 residues. J was trimmed by 3 bases and V by 1 base; bases with no gene match: 7. The CDR3 nucleotides read TGCGCCAGCAGCTTGTCTGTAGCGGGGGGCAACTACAATGAGCAGTTCTTC. It codes for CASSLSVAGGNYNEQFF.

The V and J genes are TRBV27 and TRBJ2-5; 8 bases align to TRBD2. J gave up 1 base and V 4 bases, and 5 bases lay outside the gene matches. Germline V gene data show CDR1 as MNHEY and CDR2 as SMNVEV (reference sequence). This CDR3 comprises 15 residues. CDR3 DNA sequence: TGTGCCAGCAGTTACCAAGCGGGAGCCCAAGAGACCCAGTACTTC. Translated, it gives CASSYQAGAQETQYF.

This sequence joins TRBV29-1 and TRBJ2-1, with D maybe TRBD2 (6 bases). The CDR3 length is 18 residues. V was pared by 3 bases and J by 8 bases, with 29 bases between. The V gene's germline CDR1 is SQVTM and CDR2 ANQGSEA. The CDR3 bases are TGCAGCGTTGACATCGGCGGGACGAGCGCCGGGTACGTCGATGAGCAGTTCTTC. It is translated as CSVDIGGTSAGYVDEQFF.

A few counts support this clone. This sample also contains other DNA sequences that code for the same CDR3. The chain employs TRBV19 and TRBJ2-7; D is undetermined. The CDR3 consists of 14 residues. Germline CDR1 reads LNHDA; CDR2 reads SQIVND (reference sequence). V dropped 3 bases and J dropped 0 bases, with 9 bases sitting between them. In DNA, the CDR3 is TGTGCCAGTAGTATCACGGGCAGCTCCTACGAGCAGTACTTC. Translating gives CASSITGSSYEQYF.

In its sample, this clone was seen once. This sequence joins TRBV18 and TRBJ2-7, with unresolved D. Germline assignment: CDR1 KGHSH and CDR2 LQKENI. The germline V and J ends were trimmed by 0 bases and 2 bases, with 8 bases remaining between them. The CDR3 loop spans 14 amino acids. CDR3 nucleotide sequence: TGTGCCAGCTCACCACCGGGAAGAACCTACGAGCAGTACTTC. It codes for CASSPPGRTYEQYF.

The chain carries TRBV7-9 and TRBJ1-6; TRBD1 matches at 9 bases. CDR3 size: 18 residues. The V segment lost 8 bases and the J segment 0 bases; nucleotides outside the gene matches: 11. Germline lookup yields CDR1 SEHNR and CDR2 FQNEAQ (reference sequence). CDR3 region: CASLWSPGQGSYNSPLHF. CDR3 bases: TGTGCCAGCCTCTGGTCACCGGGACAGGGCTCCTATAATTCACCCCTCCACTTT.

This sequence joins TRBV30 and TRBJ2-7; D is perhaps TRBD2 (6 bases). CDR1 is GTSNPN, CDR2 SVGIG, per germline (reference sequence). CDR3 length: 15 amino acids. V was cut by 0 bases and J by 7 bases, with 19 bases left in between. The CDR3 DNA reads TGTGCCTGGAGTGTAGGAGCGGGCCATTTGGGGGAGCAGTACTTC. Encoded protein: CAWSVGAGHLGEQYF.

This chain uses TRBV5-5 with TRBJ2-5, with D possibly being TRBD1 or TRBD2 (5 bases each). The V end was cut by 5 bases, the J end by 1 base, with 12 bases between. This CDR3 has 14 residues. Germline CDR1 and CDR2: SGHKS and YYEKEE (reference sequence). The CDR3 coding sequence is TGTGCCAGCAGGCTCTGGGACGGCCAAGAGACCCAGTACTTC. Its translation is CASRLWDGQETQYF.

In DNA form, the CDR3 reads TGTGCCAGCAGCCTCGGGACAGGGGATGGCTACACCTTC. It yields the protein CASSLGTGDGYTF. The chain carries TRBV4-2 and TRBJ1-2; 10 nucleotides agree with TRBD1. In germline, CDR1 is LGHNA, CDR2 YNFKEQ. The CDR3 covers 13 residues. V shed 4 bases and J 6 bases; nucleotides not matched to a gene: 2.

As DNA, the CDR3 is TGTGCCAGCAGTTTTTCGAGAGGAGAGACCCAGTACTTC. Encoded protein: CASSFSRGETQYF. This chain uses TRBV12-3 or TRBV12-4 with TRBJ2-5, with D unresolved. Deletions cut 3 bases from V and 4 bases from J, with 9 bases between. The CDR3 covers 13 residues.

V usage is TRBV7-2 and J usage is TRBJ1-2; possibly TRBD1 for D (5 bases). The CDR3 runs 14 residues. Germline CDR1 reads SGHTA; CDR2 reads FQGNSA. The V end was cut by 1 base, the J end by 9 bases, with 15 bases between. CDR3 nucleotides: TGTGCCAGCAGCTTAGATCAGGGAGTGAACCGCTACACCTTC. Protein sequence: CASSLDQGVNRYTF.

This chain joins TRBV9 and TRBJ1-2; 10 bases align to TRBD1. Germline V gene lookup returns CDR1 SGDLS and CDR2 YYNGEE. The CDR3 loop spans 17 amino acids. With V trimmed by 0 bases and J by 4 bases, 9 bases remained unmatched. CDR3 in amino acids: CASSVGSGTGDFYGYTF. The CDR3 bases are TGTGCCAGCAGCGTAGGGTCCGGGACAGGGGATTTCTATGGCTACACCTTC.

The chain employs TRBV27 and TRBJ2-7; TRBD2 aligns across 11 bases. This CDR3 is built from 14 residues. The ends lost 2 bases at V and 4 bases at J; junction bases unmatched: 1. CDR1 and CDR2 (germline): MNHEY, SMNVEV (reference sequence). CDR3 DNA sequence: TGTGCCAGCAGTTTAGGGACTAGCGGTTACGAGCAGTACTTC. Translated, it gives CASSLGTSGYEQYF.

The chain is built from TRBV24-1 and TRBJ2-5, with TRBD2 identical over 11 bases. The V and J ends lost 0 bases and 5 bases, in that order; junction bases with no gene match: 16. The CDR3 is 20 amino acids. Germline V lookup: CDR1 KGHDR, CDR2 SFDVKD. The CDR3 protein is CATSDLQRGTSGIPWETQYF. Here the CDR3 DNA reads TGTGCCACCAGTGATTTGCAGAGGGGGACTAGCGGCATACCGTGGGAGACCCAGTACTTC.

V and J are TRBV28 and TRBJ1-6; 10 bases match TRBD1. The CDR3 is 16 residues long. Germline V CDR1 and CDR2: MDHEN, SYDVKM. The V and J ends lost 5 bases and 9 bases, in that order; junction bases with no gene match: 10. The CDR3 nucleotides are TGTGCCAGCAGTCACGGGGACAGGGGCCGAGGTTCACCCCTCCACTTT. Its translation: CASSHGDRGRGSPLHF.

The chain uses TRBV6-5 and TRBJ2-6; weak D call: TRBD2 (5 bases). CDR3 size: 14 residues. Germline-derived CDR1 and CDR2 are MNHEY and SVGAGI. V dropped 10 bases and J dropped 0 bases, with 10 bases sitting between them. CDR3 DNA: TGTGCCACCCGAGGGCTCTCTGGGGCCAACGTCCTGACTTTC. Its protein is CATRGLSGANVLTF.